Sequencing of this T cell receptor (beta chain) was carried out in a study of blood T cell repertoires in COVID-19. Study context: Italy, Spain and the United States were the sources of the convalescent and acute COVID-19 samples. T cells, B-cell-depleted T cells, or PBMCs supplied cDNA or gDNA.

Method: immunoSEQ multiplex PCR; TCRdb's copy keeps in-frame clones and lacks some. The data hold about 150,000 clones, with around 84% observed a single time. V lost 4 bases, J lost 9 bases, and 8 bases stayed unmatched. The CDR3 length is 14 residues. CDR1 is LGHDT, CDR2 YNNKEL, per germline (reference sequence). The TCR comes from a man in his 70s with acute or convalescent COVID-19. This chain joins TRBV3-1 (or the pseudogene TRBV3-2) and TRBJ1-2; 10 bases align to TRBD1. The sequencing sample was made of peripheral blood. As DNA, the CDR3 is TGTGCCAGCAGCCCTTCCGGGACAGGGGTGAGCTACACCTTC. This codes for CASSPSGTGVSYTF.